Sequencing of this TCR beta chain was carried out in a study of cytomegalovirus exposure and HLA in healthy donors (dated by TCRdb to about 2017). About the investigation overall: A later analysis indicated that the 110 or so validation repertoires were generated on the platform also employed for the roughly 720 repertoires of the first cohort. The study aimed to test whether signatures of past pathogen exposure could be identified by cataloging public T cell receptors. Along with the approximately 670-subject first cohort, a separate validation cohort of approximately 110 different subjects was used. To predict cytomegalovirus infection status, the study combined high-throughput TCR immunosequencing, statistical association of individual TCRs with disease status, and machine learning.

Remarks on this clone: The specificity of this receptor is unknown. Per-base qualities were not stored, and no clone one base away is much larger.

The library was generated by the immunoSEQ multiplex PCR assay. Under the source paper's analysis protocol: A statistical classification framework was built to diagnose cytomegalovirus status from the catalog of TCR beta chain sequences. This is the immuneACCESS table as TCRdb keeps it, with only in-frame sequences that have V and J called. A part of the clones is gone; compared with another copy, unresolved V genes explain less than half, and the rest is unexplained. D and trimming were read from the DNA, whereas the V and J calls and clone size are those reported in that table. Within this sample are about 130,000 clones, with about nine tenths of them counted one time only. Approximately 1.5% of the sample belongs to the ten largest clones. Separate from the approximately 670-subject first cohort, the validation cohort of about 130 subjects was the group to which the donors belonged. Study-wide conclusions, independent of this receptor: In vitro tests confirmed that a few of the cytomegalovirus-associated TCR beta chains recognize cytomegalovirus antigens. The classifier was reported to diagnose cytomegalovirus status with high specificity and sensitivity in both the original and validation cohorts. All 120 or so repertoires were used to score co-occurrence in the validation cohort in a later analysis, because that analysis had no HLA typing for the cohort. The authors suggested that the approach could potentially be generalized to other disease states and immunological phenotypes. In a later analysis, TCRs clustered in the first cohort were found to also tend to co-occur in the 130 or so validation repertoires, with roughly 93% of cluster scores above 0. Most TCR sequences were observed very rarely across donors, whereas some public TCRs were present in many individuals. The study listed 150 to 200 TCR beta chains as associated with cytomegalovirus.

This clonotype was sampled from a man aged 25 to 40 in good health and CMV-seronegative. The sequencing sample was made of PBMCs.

The CDR3 corresponds to CASSFGTAEAFF. The nucleotides are TGTGCCAGCAGTTTCGGGACAGCTGAAGCTTTCTTT. The rearranged chain carries TRBV6-5 and TRBJ1-1; TRBD1 aligns with 7 central bases. Ends trimmed: V by 4 bases, J by 6 bases; bases unmatched to a gene: 2. The CDR3 holds 12 amino acids from the cysteine to the phenylalanine. Just the 36-base CDR3 DNA is kept, in frame starting at base 1. From a lookup of the germline V gene, CDR1 and CDR2 are MNHEY and SVGAGI.